These 22 T cell receptor beta chains came from one sample sequenced in a study of T cell changes during pregnancy in multiple sclerosis. The protocol was immunoSEQ multiplex PCR, while the TCRdb copy is restricted to in-frame clones and leaves out a portion. The sample records around 70,000 clones, roughly 93% being singletons. The source was peripheral blood, collected in the third trimester of pregnancy. The receptors shown here come from a female donor with multiple sclerosis, enrolled in a pregnancy study.

V usage is TRBV10-1 and J usage is TRBJ2-3, with 9 bases matching TRBD2. Germline V gene sequence: CDR1 WNHNN, CDR2 SYGVQD (reference sequence). V lost 0 bases to trimming and J lost 6 bases; unmatched junction nucleotides: 7. CDR3 size: 16 residues. CDR3 sequence (DNA): TGCGCCAGCAGTGAGTCGAACGCGGGGGGGTTGGATACGCAGTATTTT. As protein: CASSESNAGGLDTQYF.

The V and J genes are TRBV9 and TRBJ1-2; D possibly corresponds to TRBD1 (6 bases). V lost 0 bases, J lost 2 bases, and 20 bases lay in between. This CDR3 has 18 residues. CDR1 SGDLS and CDR2 YYNGEE come from the germline V gene. The CDR3 coding sequence is TGTGCCAGCAGCGTAGTGCCGGATACAGGGAGAGGAAACTATGGCTACACCTTC. This sequence encodes CASSVVPDTGRGNYGYTF.

The rearrangement links TRBV2 to TRBJ2-1; D gene unclear. Between the trimmed V and J ends, which lost 11 bases and 4 bases, there was a span of 9 bases. This CDR3 contains 11 residues. Germline CDR1 and CDR2: SNHLY and FYNNEI. The CDR3 region is CAGGQYNEQFF. The CDR3 nucleotides are TGTGCCGGCGGTCAGTACAATGAGCAGTTCTTC. The variable domain in full, completed from reference TRBV2 and TRBJ2-1, reads EPEVTQTPSHQVTQMGQEVILRCVPISNHLYFYWYRQILGQKVEFLVSFYNNEISEKSEIFDDQFSVERPDGSNFTLKIRSTKLEDSAMYFCAGGQYNEQFFGPGTRLTVL.

The V and J genes are TRBV15 and TRBJ1-1, with D possibly matching TRBD1 (5 bases). This CDR3 is built from 14 residues. The germline gives CDR1 LNHNV, CDR2 YYDKDF (reference sequence). Trimming took off 1 base at V and 4 bases at J, with 10 bases between the two ends. The CDR3 is CATSRAGGTTEAFF. CDR3 in DNA: TGTGCCACCAGCAGAGCGGGAGGGACCACTGAAGCTTTCTTT. Combining the CDR3 with reference TRBV15 and TRBJ1-1 gives the whole variable domain DAMVIQNPRYQVTQFGKPVTLSCSQTLNHNVMYWYQQKSSQAPKLLFHYYDKDFNNEADTPDNFQSRRPNTSFCFLDIRSPGLGDTAMYLCATSRAGGTTEAFFGQGTRLTVV.

The chain links TRBV27 to TRBJ1-1; D unclear. The germline V and J ends were trimmed by 1 base and 3 bases, with 12 bases remaining between them. The CDR3 length is 15 residues. Germline V gene data show CDR1 as MNHEY and CDR2 as SMNVEV (reference sequence). The CDR3, as DNA: TGTGCCAGCAGTTTATTGGGCAGGCAACACACTGAAGCTTTCTTT. Amino acid sequence: CASSLLGRQHTEAFF.

The chain employs TRBV6-1 and TRBJ2-2; tentatively, D is TRBD1 (6 bases). The CDR3 is made up of 14 amino acids. The germline V gene encodes CDR1 MNHNS and CDR2 SASEGT. The V end lost 7 bases, the J end lost 1 base, and 10 bases lay between the germline ends. CDR3 residues: CASIIQGNTGELFF. The CDR3 region has the DNA TGTGCCAGCATTATACAGGGGAACACCGGGGAGCTGTTTTTT.

This sequence joins TRBV5-1 and TRBJ2-3, with 8 bases lining up with TRBD1. The length of the CDR3 is 21 residues. V trimming: 4 bases; J trimming: 0 bases; junction bases outside the gene matches: 22. Germline-derived CDR1 and CDR2 are SGHRS and YFSETQ. The CDR3 protein is CASSMCEPRDRFFSSTDTQYF. The DNA of the CDR3 is TGCGCCAGCAGCATGTGTGAACCCCGGGACAGGTTTTTTTCTAGCACAGATACGCAGTATTTT.

This clone came up once. The CDR3 spells CASSLMRGGKTDTQYF. CDR3 bases: TGTGCCAGCAGCTTAATGCGGGGCGGAAAGACAGATACGCAGTATTTT. V is TRBV7-3 and J is TRBJ2-3, with D tentatively TRBD2 (6 bases). V lost 1 base and J lost 3, with 14 bases in between. The CDR3 runs to 16 residues. The V gene's germline CDR1 is SGHTA and CDR2 FQGTGA.

There are a few counts of this clone. This chain joins TRBV28 and TRBJ2-7; a weak D match, TRBD1 (6 bases). The germline V gene encodes CDR1 MDHEN and CDR2 SYDVKM. The germline V and J ends were trimmed by 3 bases and 2 bases, with 14 bases remaining between them. The CDR3 is made up of 15 amino acids. The CDR3 DNA reads as TGTGCCAGCAGTTTCAGTCAGGGGAGACCCTACGAGCAGTACTTC. Translating it yields CASSFSQGRPYEQYF.

V and J are TRBV11-2 and TRBJ1-2, with 8 positions matching TRBD1. After removal of 6 bases from V and 2 bases from J, the junction contained 8 bases not matched to a gene. CDR1 is SGHAT, CDR2 FQNNGV, per germline. The CDR3 has 15 residues. The CDR3: CASRPLRTGNYGYTF. The CDR3 DNA reads as TGTGCCAGCAGGCCGTTACGGACAGGGAACTATGGCTACACCTTC. Drawing the rest from reference TRBV11-2 and TRBJ1-2, the complete variable domain is EAGVAQSPRYKIIEKRQSVAFWCNPISGHATLYWYQQILGQGPKLLIQFQNNGVVDDSQLPKDRFSAERLKGVDSTLKIQPAKLEDSAVYLCASRPLRTGNYGYTFGSGTRLTVV.

The chain carries TRBV18 and TRBJ2-1; D not certain. Germline CDR1 and CDR2: KGHSH and LQKENI. Trimming took 3 bases from V and 0 from J, leaving 3 bases between them. CDR3 length equals 13 residues. Here the CDR3 DNA reads TGTGCCAGCTCACCCAGCTCCTACAATGAGCAGTTCTTC. Amino acid sequence: CASSPSSYNEQFF. Using reference TRBV18 and TRBJ2-1 for the parts outside the CDR3, the full variable domain is NAGVMQNPRHLVRRRGQEARLRCSPMKGHSHVYWYRQLPEEGLKFMVYLQKENIIDESGMPKERFSAEFPKEGPSILRIQQVVRGDSAAYFCASSPSSYNEQFFGPGTRLTVL.

The genes are TRBV28 and TRBJ1-5; 7 bases fit TRBD1. The germline V gene encodes CDR1 MDHEN and CDR2 SYDVKM. This CDR3 has 14 amino acids. V lost 5 bases, J lost 5 bases, and 6 bases stayed unmatched. For the CDR3, the DNA is TGTGCCAGCAGTCCTCACAGGGGTCATCAGCCCCAGCATTTT. Encoded protein: CASSPHRGHQPQHF.

The chain uses TRBV6-5 and TRBJ1-1, with 7 bases that match TRBD1. The CDR3 has 14 residues. Looked up from germline, CDR1 is MNHEY and CDR2 is SVGAGI. J lost 4 bases, V lost 5 bases, and 7 bases had no gene match. The CDR3 DNA reads TGTGCCAGCAGTGCCTCCTCAGGGGGCACTGAAGCTTTCTTT. Its translation is CASSASSGGTEAFF.

The chain is built from TRBV9 and TRBJ2-6, with a tentative D call TRBD1 (5 bases). V shed 2 bases and J shed 1 base, with 7 bases lying between them. Germline V gene data show CDR1 as SGDLS and CDR2 as YYNGEE. This CDR3 has 15 residues. The CDR3, as DNA: TGTGCCAGCAGCGTCGACAGTTCTGGGGCCAACGTCCTGACTTTC. This encodes CASSVDSSGANVLTF. The full variable domain, rest sourced from reference TRBV9 and TRBJ2-6, is DSGVTQTPKHLITATGQRVTLRCSPRSGDLSVYWYQQSLDQGLQFLIQYYNGEERAKGNILERFSAQQFPDLHSELNLSSLELGDSALYFCASSVDSSGANVLTFGAGSRLTVL.

This chain joins TRBV18 and TRBJ1-1, with 7 nucleotides matching TRBD1. Germline V gene sequence: CDR1 KGHSH, CDR2 LQKENI. The length of the CDR3 is 15 residues. Trimming at V came to 3 bases and at J to 1 base, leaving 5 bases not matched to a gene. The DNA of the CDR3 is TGTGCCAGCTCACCCGGGACAGATGCGAACACTGAAGCTTTCTTT. It yields the protein CASSPGTDANTEAFF.

This chain joins TRBV28 and TRBJ2-7; D perhaps matches TRBD1 (6 bases). From germline, CDR1 is MDHEN and CDR2 SYDVKM. The CDR3 spans 16 residues. The V and J ends lost 5 bases and 1 base respectively, with 18 bases between them. The CDR3 here is CASSQTIGQFSYEQYF. The CDR3 nucleotides read TGTGCCAGCAGTCAAACTATAGGACAGTTTTCCTACGAGCAGTACTTC. Together with reference TRBV28 and TRBJ2-7, the CDR3 gives the full variable domain: DVKVTQSSRYLVKRTGEKVFLECVQDMDHENMFWYRQDPGLGLRLIYFSYDVKMKEKGDIPEGYSVSREKKERFSLILESASTNQTSMYLCASSQTIGQFSYEQYFGPGTRLTVT.

The chain carries TRBV10-3 and TRBJ2-6; 10 bases match TRBD1. J gave up 0 bases and V 6 bases, and 11 bases lay outside the gene matches. Germline assignment: CDR1 ENHRY and CDR2 SYGVKD. This CDR3 comprises 19 residues. CDR3 protein: CAISKAGTGDDSGANVLTF. CDR3 bases: TGTGCCATCAGCAAAGCCGGGACAGGGGATGACTCTGGGGCCAACGTCCTGACTTTC.

The genes are TRBV7-3 and TRBJ1-2, with 11 bases identical to TRBD1. There are 18 residues in the CDR3. Germline CDR1 and CDR2: SGHTA and FQGTGA. V lost 5 bases and J lost 7; bases outside the gene matches: 18. The CDR3 sequence is CASSPTPYDPDRGLGYTF. The DNA for the CDR3 is TGTGCCAGCAGCCCGACACCCTATGACCCGGACAGGGGGCTTGGCTACACCTTC.

This chain joins TRBV15 and TRBJ1-2, with 8 bases aligning to TRBD1. The CDR3 loop spans 14 amino acids. Germline CDR1 LNHNV, CDR2 YYDKDF (reference sequence). Trimming cost V 0 bases and J 6 bases; bases outside gene matches: 3. In DNA, the CDR3 is TGTGCCACCAGCAGAGAGGGACAGGCAGATGGCTACACCTTC. It encodes CATSREGQADGYTF.

This clone was found a few times. The genes are TRBV9 and TRBJ1-3; possible D gene TRBD1, 6 bases. CDR1 and CDR2 from the germline V gene are SGDLS and YYNGEE. This CDR3 contains 15 residues. V lost 0 bases and J 4 bases, leaving 11 bases between the germline ends. CDR3 protein: CASSVVGQSGNTIYF. In DNA form, the CDR3 reads TGTGCCAGCAGCGTAGTCGGACAGAGCGGAAACACCATATATTTT. Full variable domain (remainder filled in from reference TRBV9 and TRBJ1-3): DSGVTQTPKHLITATGQRVTLRCSPRSGDLSVYWYQQSLDQGLQFLIQYYNGEERAKGNILERFSAQQFPDLHSELNLSSLELGDSALYFCASSVVGQSGNTIYFGEGSWLTVV.

The chain combines TRBV30 with TRBJ1-3, with 8 bases matching TRBD1. This CDR3 has 18 residues. Trimming took 2 bases from V and 2 from J; bases not matched to a gene: 14. Germline V CDR1 and CDR2: GTSNPN, SVGIG (reference sequence). CDR3 nucleotides: TGTGCCTGGAGTACCTACCTAGGACAGGGCGGTGCTGGAAACACCATATATTTT. Its translation: CAWSTYLGQGGAGNTIYF.

This chain connects TRBV5-1 to TRBJ2-5; maybe TRBD2 (5 bases). V was clipped by 4 bases and J by 10 bases, with 11 bases between them. There are 11 residues in the CDR3. Per germline, CDR1 SGHRS and CDR2 YFSETQ. The CDR3 here is CASSNDRGQYF. Written as DNA, the CDR3 is TGCGCCAGCAGCAATGATCGGGGCCAGTACTTC.